This T cell receptor beta chain was obtained from a study of regulatory T cells in long-lasting Graves disease. Time point given: persistent/refractory GD, antithyroid drugs over 5 years with positive TRAb. The TCR library was made from RNA extracted from PBMCs. Notes on this clonotype: Antigen specificity is unknown. Possible read error: a much larger clone is one base away.

Combining iRepertoire HTBI primers with Arm-PCR of CDR3 regions, the authors built TCR beta libraries. MiXCR, applied by TCRdb to the multiplex PCR reads, yields one record per CDR3 protein. The profile shows over 450,000 distinct CDR3 sequences, roughly 21% of them singletons. Overall study results and limits: Newly diagnosed patients had higher TCR diversity than persistent Graves' patients did.

The germline V and J ends were trimmed by 0 bases and 1 base, with 7 bases remaining between them. Germline CDR1 is SGHRS and CDR2 is YFSETQ. CDR3 size: 15 residues. The sequencing here drew on peripheral blood mononuclear cells (PBMCs), taken when the disease was refractory, from a patient treated with antithyroid drugs. The receptor comes from a female donor with Graves disease. The gene calls are TRBV5-1 and TRBJ1-4; D gene unclear. The CDR3: CASSLGAVTNEKLFF. In DNA, the CDR3 is TGCGCCAGCAGCTTGGGGGCAGTAACTAATGAAAAACTGTTTTTT.